This T cell receptor (beta chain) was retrieved from a study of blood T cell repertoires in COVID-19. Study-level background: The samples span acute and convalescent COVID-19 from the United States, Italy and Spain. Sample material is recorded as cDNA or gDNA derived from T cells, B-cell-depleted T cells, or PBMCs.

Germline V gives CDR1 SGDLS, CDR2 YYNGEE. Unmatched junction bases numbered 6, after V lost 3 bases and J lost 4 bases. This CDR3 has 14 residues. The authors' processing: By means of reference gene primer amplification, nucleated cell counts were estimated. The table came from immunoSEQ multiplex PCR; TCRdb's copy has only in-frame clones and leaves some out. V and J calls and clone size follow that table, whereas D and trimming were derived from the DNA. This table has around 150,000 clones, 77% appearing once. The V gene is TRBV9, the J gene TRBJ1-2; 7 bases are a match to TRBD1. What was sequenced was peripheral blood. The sequence came from a man aged 65-85 years with acute or convalescent COVID-19. The CDR3 protein is CASSGYRDSYGYTF. CDR3 coding DNA: TGTGCCAGCAGCGGATATAGGGACAGCTATGGCTACACCTTC.